This T cell receptor beta chain was sequenced during a study of breast tumors, draining lymph nodes, adjacent tissues. The lymph nodes were axillary draining lymph nodes from breast cancer patients. With regard to this clonotype: Its antigen is not known. Without the conserved terminal phenylalanine or tryptophan, this CDR3 likely stems from a read error.

One entry per CDR3 protein, called by TCRdb with MiXCR from the multiplex PCR reads. The data hold over 200,000 distinct CDR3 sequences, with about 34% observed a single time. Notes on the study in general: The data were judged consistent with most tumor T cells coming from lymph node and expanding in tumor. Tumor T cell lymph node origin was a supported hypothesis, not proven.

This CDR3 has 14 residues. Per the germline V gene, CDR1 is SGHVS and CDR2 is FNYEAQ. The rearrangement links TRBV7-6 to TRBJ1-5; D is uncertain. This clonotype was obtained from a female donor with breast cancer. Some clones in this sample may be carry-over from other donors' samples. The sample was axillary lymph node tissue. This chain's CDR3 is CAGSLKGFNQPQHL. The CDR3, as DNA: TGTGCCGGCAGCTTAAAGGGTTTCAATCAGCCCCAGCATCTT.